Listed below are T cell receptor beta chains from one sample, sequenced in a study of T cell repertoires in cytomegalovirus infection. TCRdb reanalysed the reads using MiXCR and keeps one entry per CDR3 protein. The profile covers about 530,000 distinct CDR3 sequences, with 26% appearing a single time and under 15% taken by the ten largest. The sequencing input was PBMCs. These TCRs come from a human donor in good health (CMV status not recorded). Some clones in this sample may be carry-over from other donors' samples. Each CDR3 is given with its conserved first and last residue. The order of the fields is V gene, J gene, CDR3 protein.

TRBV12-3/TRBV12-4	TRBJ2-3	CASSPVTSKDTQYF
TRBV10-3	TRBJ2-7	CAIGSGITYEQYF
TRBV7-6	TRBJ2-7	CASSLARSHEQYF
TRBV7-8	TRBJ2-3	CASSSGQGLDTQYF
TRBV7-6	TRBJ2-2	CASRNSGELFF
TRBV7-2	TRBJ2-7	CASSPIGGSGAYEQYF
TRBV7-9	TRBJ2-6	CASSFQAPSGANVLTF
TRBV20-1	TRBJ2-5	CSARGGLIRETQYF
TRBV6-1	TRBJ2-1	CASSPTSVLHNEQFF
TRBV7-3	TRBJ1-5	CASSWGVRWYNQPQHF
TRBV7-2	TRBJ2-5	CASSFWDRKETQYF
TRBV12-3/TRBV12-4	TRBJ1-2	CASSLQYNYGYTF
TRBV7-2	TRBJ2-3	CASSSPGTSASDTQYF
TRBV12-5	TRBJ2-3	CASGRGAGTDTQYF
TRBV12-3/TRBV12-4	TRBJ2-5	CASSPLTTSGRAEGTQYF
TRBV9	TRBJ2-5	CASSVSGREGETQYF
TRBV7-2	TRBJ1-5	CASSFGHQPQHF
TRBV28	TRBJ1-5	CASSFRGDRQNQPQHF
TRBV30	TRBJ1-1	CAWRREKTEAFF
TRBV12-3/TRBV12-4	TRBJ2-1	CASSLSDRGEQFF
TRBV29-1	TRBJ1-1	CSVERGVSTEAFF
TRBV7-2	TRBJ1-6	CASTLRQGGAYSPLHF
TRBV29-1	TRBJ2-2	CSSLHTGELFF
TRBV29-1	TRBJ2-1	CSVEASGGTYNEQFF
TRBV14	TRBJ1-3	CASSHGRPSGNTIYF
TRBV7-2	TRBJ2-7	CASSSHGTSGTYEQYF
TRBV27	TRBJ2-1	CASSSGLAGGPSWNEQFF
TRBV6-5	TRBJ1-5	CASKPGVNQPQHF
TRBV12-3/TRBV12-4	TRBJ2-2	CASSSDGGELFF
TRBV28	TRBJ2-5	CASKSGRLQETQYF
TRBV12-3/TRBV12-4	TRBJ2-3	CATRSTDTQYF
TRBV7-8	TRBJ2-1	CASSSGATGSSNNEQFF
TRBV2	TRBJ1-2	CASTSGQGPHGYTF
TRBV12-3/TRBV12-4	TRBJ1-1	CASSFLGNMNTEAFF
TRBV19	TRBJ2-5	CASSIGERESAQYF
TRBV7-8	TRBJ2-4	CASSLLRDREKNIQYF
TRBV12-3/TRBV12-4	TRBJ1-6	CASSLLGQGDSPLHF
TRBV7-2	TRBJ1-5	CASSPREQGFNQPQHF
TRBV7-2	TRBJ2-1	CASSQGSRYNEQFF
TRBV7-8	TRBJ2-1	CASSSFPGRGDNEQFF
TRBV11-3	TRBJ2-2	CASRRASRTGELFF
TRBV11-2	TRBJ2-3	CASSPRDGRDTQYF
TRBV20-1	TRBJ2-3	CSASGLASTDTQYF
TRBV29-1	TRBJ2-1	CSVEDTGTGGNEQFF
TRBV7-9	TRBJ2-6	CASSFPTAKISGANVLTF
TRBV7-8	TRBJ2-7	CASSLANSYEQYF
TRBV27	TRBJ2-7	CASSLSGWGSEQYF
TRBV19	TRBJ1-3	CASTLDSGNTIYF
TRBV12-3/TRBV12-4	TRBJ2-6	CASSRERAGANVLTF
TRBV6-1	TRBJ2-1	CASSTSTFQSEQFF
TRBV6-2/TRBV6-3	TRBJ1-5	CASSFPGQGATNQPQHF
TRBV7-8	TRBJ2-3	CASSFDSSTDTQYF
TRBV28	TRBJ1-5	CASSSLDMASNQPQHF